Listed below are T cell receptor beta chains from one sample, sequenced in a study of cytomegalovirus exposure and HLA in healthy donors. TCRdb's copy holds only in-frame clones and misses some; the assay was immunoSEQ multiplex PCR. The sample records fewer than 200,000 clones, 81% being singletons. The specimen sequenced was PBMCs. The receptor source for this set is a man aged 40-50 years in good health and CMV-seropositive. Both conserved end residues are part of each CDR3. The order of the fields is D gene, J gene, clone size, V gene, CDR3 DNA, CDR3 protein. The D gene is left open where the match is weak. Where a row states a size, it is once, few, many or the class of an expanded clone; other rows omit it.

TRBD1 | TRBJ2-7 | . | TRBV2 | TGTGCCAGCAGACAGGGGGCTTACGAGCAGTACTTC | CASRQGAYEQYF
TRBD2 | TRBJ2-3 | . | TRBV5-4 | TGTGCCAGCAGCGTGGCCAGCGGGAGGGCCGGAGATACGCAGTATTTT | CASSVASGRAGDTQYF
TRBD2 | TRBJ2-4 | few | TRBV9 | TGTGCCAGCAGCTTCGGGGGGGGCAAAGCCAAAAACATTCAGTACTTC | CASSFGGGKAKNIQYF
. | TRBJ1-6 | . | TRBV27 | TGTGCCAGCAGTTTAAGCGCCTCTTACTCACCCCTCCACTTT | CASSLSASYSPLHF
. | TRBJ2-7 | . | TRBV19 | TGTGCCAGTACCACAACAGGCACCAGCTCCTACGAGCAGTACTTC | CASTTTGTSSYEQYF
. | TRBJ1-1 | . | TRBV7-3 | TGTGCCAGCAGCTCAGGACAGAACACTGAAGCTTTCTTT | CASSSGQNTEAFF
TRBD2 | TRBJ2-6 | . | TRBV18 | TGTGCCAGCTCCTCCGGGACTAGCGGGTCTGGGGCCAACGTCCTGACTTTC | CASSSGTSGSGANVLTF
. | TRBJ2-3 | . | TRBV10-3 | TGTGCCACCCGCACTGCCGCTAGCACAGATACGCAGTATTTT | CATRTAASTDTQYF
TRBD1 | TRBJ1-5 | . | TRBV4-2 | TGTGCCAGCAGCAAGGGGACAGGGGGCAGGAATCAGCCCCAGCATTTT | CASSKGTGGRNQPQHF
TRBD1 | TRBJ2-1 | . | TRBV4-1 | TGCGCCAGCAGCCCCCAGGGGGTTGGGGGCAATGAGCAGTTCTTC | CASSPQGVGGNEQFF
. | TRBJ2-2 | once | TRBV27 | TGTGCCAGCAGTTTTGCGACACCGAACACCGGGGAGCTGTTTTTT | CASSFATPNTGELFF
. | TRBJ2-6 | few | TRBV5-1 | TGCGCCAGCAGCTTGGCCCTCAGGGGAGTCAACGTCCTGACTTTC | CASSLALRGVNVLTF
TRBD2 | TRBJ2-3 | . | TRBV7-8 | TGTGCCAGCAGCTTGGCGGGGGGCCCCGTGGATACGCAGTATTTT | CASSLAGGPVDTQYF
. | TRBJ1-1 | . | TRBV29-1 | TGCAGCGTCCCCAATCTTGGAGACACTGAAGCTTTCTTT | CSVPNLGDTEAFF
. | TRBJ1-2 | . | TRBV18 | TGTGCCAGCTCACCACCGGAGCACTCGGGTGGCTACACCTTC | CASSPPEHSGGYTF
TRBD2 | TRBJ2-1 | . | TRBV28 | TGTGCCAGCAGAGCGGGAGGCGGGGATGAGCAGTTCTTC | CASRAGGGDEQFF
TRBD2 | TRBJ2-3 | . | TRBV27 | TGTGCCACCTCAGGGAGGACTAGCGGGCTGGATACGCAGTATTTT | CATSGRTSGLDTQYF
TRBD2 | TRBJ2-1 | . | TRBV29-1 | TGCAGCGCAGCGGGAGTCGGGCTCTACACCAATGAGCAGTTCTTC | CSAAGVGLYTNEQFF
. | TRBJ2-7 | . | TRBV28 | TGTGCCAGCAGCCAACGGCCCGGGAGAGGGACCTACGAGCAGTACTTC | CASSQRPGRGTYEQYF
TRBD1 | TRBJ2-2 | few | TRBV2 | TGTGCCACCAGACAGGGGAGCAACACCGGGGAGCTGTTTTTT | CATRQGSNTGELFF
TRBD2 | TRBJ2-7 | . | TRBV4-1 | TGCGCCAGCAGCCAAGGTAGCGGGGGGGCTCACGAGCAGTACTTC | CASSQGSGGAHEQYF
TRBD1 | TRBJ1-1 | . | TRBV7-9 | TGTGCCAGCAGCTTATACACAGGGGGCCAATTGTGGACTGAAGCTTTCTTT | CASSLYTGGQLWTEAFF
TRBD1 | TRBJ2-2 | . | TRBV5-4 | TGTGCCAGCAGCTTAGTCCGACAGGGGTTTGGGAACACCGGGGAGCTGTTTTTT | CASSLVRQGFGNTGELFF
. | TRBJ2-3 | . | TRBV11-2 | TGTGCCAGCAGCGATCTAGCTGGAGATACGCAGTATTTT | CASSDLAGDTQYF
TRBD1 | TRBJ2-2 | . | TRBV5-5 | TGTGCCAGCAGCTGGGGACAGGGAGGGACCGGGGAGCTGTTTTTT | CASSWGQGGTGELFF
. | TRBJ1-1 | . | TRBV9 | TGTGCCAGCAGCGTAGGGGTGACAGAGAACACTGAAGCTTTCTTT | CASSVGVTENTEAFF
. | TRBJ2-7 | once | TRBV6-6 | TGTGCCAGCAGTTACAAGCCCTACGAGCAGTACTTC | CASSYKPYEQYF
. | TRBJ2-3 | . | TRBV7-8 | TGTGCCAGCAGCTTAGTCAGTGGAGATACGCAGTATTTT | CASSLVSGDTQYF
TRBD1 | TRBJ2-7 | . | TRBV6-1 | TGTGCCAGCAGACGGACAGGGGAGTACTACGAGCAGTACTTC | CASRRTGEYYEQYF
TRBD1 | TRBJ2-7 | . | TRBV18 | TGTGCCAGCTCAGAGTCGACAGGGGCAGACGAGCAGTACTTC | CASSESTGADEQYF
. | TRBJ2-3 | . | TRBV4-2 | TGTGCCAGCAGCCAAGGCCACTCCCTCGGGGCAGATACGCAGTATTTT | CASSQGHSLGADTQYF
. | TRBJ2-7 | once | TRBV4-2 | TGTGCCAGCAGCCAAGATCTATTGGTCGCCTCCTACGAGCAGTACTTC | CASSQDLLVASYEQYF
TRBD1 | TRBJ2-5 | . | TRBV5-8 | TGTGCCAGCAGTTACGCCGGACAGGGGGCAGGGGAGACCCAGTACTTC | CASSYAGQGAGETQYF
. | TRBJ1-6 | . | TRBV2 | TGTGCCAGCAATAATCAGCCGACAGTTTCACCCCTCCACTTT | CASNNQPTVSPLHF
. | TRBJ2-3 | . | TRBV13 | TGTGCCAGCAGCCCCCCGACGGTCTGGGGGCTAGAAGATACGCAGTATTTT | CASSPPTVWGLEDTQYF
. | TRBJ1-1 | . | TRBV11-1 | TGTGCCAGCAGCTTACAATGGAACACTGAAGCTTTCTTT | CASSLQWNTEAFF
TRBD1 | TRBJ2-3 | . | TRBV5-8 | TGTGCCAGCAGCTTCCAACGAACAGGGGGCGGCCGGGATACGCAGTATTTT | CASSFQRTGGGRDTQYF